A single sample is the source of the 21 T cell receptor beta chains below, sequenced in a study of beta chain features in type 1 diabetes. Overall study results and limits: Shorter TCRB CDR3s, moderately but significantly so, were found in Type 1 diabetes patients in all four CD4+ subsets.

The whole isolated RNA underwent reverse transcription, so sequencing captured expressed TCRB transcripts. Only in-frame clones appear in the TCRdb table, and some are missing; sequencing was by immunoSEQ multiplex PCR. This repertoire shows some 350,000 clones, 8.5% to 10% found once; its top ten account for about 0.64%. For these receptors, no antigen is known. Sample: central memory CD4+ T cells from blood. The receptors originated from a man aged 25 to 40 with type 1 diabetes.

This clone has at least ten counts. This chain joins TRBV20-1 and TRBJ2-1; D gene uncertain. V was shortened by 3 bases and J by 7 bases, with 4 bases between the two germline ends. Germline lookup yields CDR1 DFQATT and CDR2 SNEGSKA (reference sequence). The CDR3 contains 10 residues. CDR3 sequence (DNA): TGCAGTGCTAGCCGTAATGAGCAGTTCTTC. The encoded protein is CSASRNEQFF.

This chain joins TRBV29-1 and TRBJ2-2; TRBD1 matches at 11 bases. Germline V gene sequence: CDR1 SQVTM, CDR2 ANQGSEA. The CDR3 totals 14 residues. DNA of the CDR3: TGCAGTGAGGACAGGGGGCTGAACACCGGGGAGCTGTTTTTT. Its protein product is CSEDRGLNTGELFF.

The rearrangement uses TRBV5-1 and TRBJ2-1, with 8 bases lining up with TRBD2. The CDR3 is 13 residues long. Losses at the gene ends were 6 bases for V and 7 bases for J; bases not matched to a gene: 6. Germline V gene lookup returns CDR1 SGHRS and CDR2 YFSETQ. CDR3 sequence: CASNSGTGNEQFF. The CDR3 region has the DNA TGCGCCAGCAATAGCGGGACGGGTAATGAGCAGTTCTTC. Together with reference TRBV5-1 and TRBJ2-1, the CDR3 gives the full variable domain: KAGVTQTPRYLIKTRGQQVTLSCSPISGHRSVSWYQQTPGQGLQFLFEYFSETQRNKGNFPGRFSGRQFSNSRSEMNVSTLELGDSALYLCASNSGTGNEQFFGPGTRLTVL.

With respect to this clone: An end of the junction differs from the germline gene, which may be a read error. V is TRBV7-2 and J is TRBJ2-5; 11 nucleotides agree with TRBD2. CDR1 and CDR2 (germline): SGHTA, FQGNSA. The CDR3 spans 11 residues. The CDR3 nucleotides are TGTGCCAGCAATTTAGCGGGAGGGCCGGACTTC. It translates to CASNLAGGPDF.

This chain joins TRBV28 and TRBJ1-2; D might be TRBD1 (6 bases). V shed 4 bases and J shed 2 bases, with 17 bases lying between them. The germline V gene has CDR1 MDHEN and CDR2 SYDVKM. The CDR3 totals 16 residues. For the CDR3, the DNA is TGTGCCAGCAGTTACCCTAGGGGGGCCCTAAACTATGGCTACACCTTC. Protein: CASSYPRGALNYGYTF.

The chain's CDR3 is CASSPSETQYF. The CDR3 nucleotides read TGTGCCAGCAGCCCATCGGAGACCCAGTACTTC. The V gene is TRBV2, the J gene TRBJ2-5; D uncertain. Germline assignment: CDR1 SNHLY and CDR2 FYNNEI. Trimming pared 6 bases from V and 5 bases from J, leaving 7 bases between. This CDR3 is 11 amino acids long.

The chain employs TRBV19 and TRBJ1-5; perhaps TRBD1 as D (5 bases). Trimming cost V 9 bases and J 5 bases, with 14 bases left between them. This CDR3 region has 13 residues. Germline-derived CDR1 and CDR2 are LNHDA and SQIVND (reference sequence). In DNA, the CDR3 is TGTGCCAGCAGGGTGGGATTTGATCAGCCCCAGCATTTT. Its translation: CASRVGFDQPQHF.

Only a few counts were recorded for this clone. V is TRBV6-6 and J is TRBJ1-3; 7 bases align to TRBD1. Germline lookup yields CDR1 MNHNY and CDR2 SVGAGI (reference sequence). V lost 11 bases to trimming and J lost 0 bases; unmatched junction nucleotides: 7. This CDR3 spans 14 amino acids. The CDR3 loop reads CACTGAISGNTIYF. CDR3 in DNA: TGTGCCTGCACAGGGGCGATCTCTGGAAACACCATATATTTT.

This clone was counted ten times or more. The gene calls are TRBV27 and TRBJ1-2; TRBD1 agrees at 9 bases. CDR1 and CDR2 (germline): MNHEY, SMNVEV (reference sequence). J lost 7 bases, V lost 5 bases, and 11 bases had no gene match. The CDR3 is 15 amino acids. CDR3 region: CASSRKTGGKSGYTF. CDR3 bases: TGTGCCAGCAGTCGTAAAACAGGGGGCAAGAGTGGCTACACCTTC.

This clone was seen repeatedly, ten times or more. V is TRBV7-2 and J is TRBJ2-2; no reliable D call. This CDR3 spans 14 amino acids. The V end was cut by 5 bases, the J end by 0 bases, with 7 bases between. Germline CDR1 reads SGHTA; CDR2 reads FQGNSA. The chain's CDR3 is CASSPDTNTGELFF. The CDR3 nucleotides read TGTGCCAGCAGCCCCGACACGAACACCGGGGAGCTGTTTTTT. The full variable domain, with the rest looked up from reference TRBV7-2 and TRBJ2-2, is GAGVSQSPSNKVTEKGKDVELRCDPISGHTALYWYRQSLGQGLEFLIYFQGNSAPDKSGLPSDRFSAERTGGSVSTLTIQRTQQEDSAVYLCASSPDTNTGELFFGEGSRLTVL.

This clone was counted at least ten times. The chain uses TRBV19 and TRBJ2-3; D is unresolved. V lost 3 bases to trimming and J lost 2 bases, with 9 bases between them. CDR3 length: 14 amino acids. Germline V gene lookup returns CDR1 LNHDA and CDR2 SQIVND (reference sequence). The CDR3: CASSMEQFTDTQYF. The DNA for the CDR3 is TGTGCCAGTAGTATGGAACAGTTCACAGATACGCAGTATTTT. The full variable domain, in which reference TRBV19 and TRBJ2-3 provide the parts outside the CDR3, is DGGITQSPKYLFRKEGQNVTLSCEQNLNHDAMYWYRQDPGQGLRLIYYSQIVNDFQKGDIAEGYSVSREKKESFPLTVTSAQKNPTAFYLCASSMEQFTDTQYFGPGTRLTVL.

In the case of this clone: Given a far larger clone just one base away, this is likely a sequencing read error. Other nucleotide sequences in the sample specify the same CDR3. The J gene is TRBJ1-1, the V gene TRBV4-2; D possibly corresponds to TRBD1 (5 bases). The ends were cut back, 5 bases at V and 2 bases at J, with 9 bases in the middle. CDR3 length: 13 amino acids. Germline-derived CDR1 and CDR2 are LGHNA and YNFKEQ. CDR3 region: CASSLDTNTEAFF. The CDR3 DNA sequence: TGTGCCAGCAGCTTGGACACTAACACTGAAGCTTTCTTT.

This clone was seen a handful of times. J is TRBJ1-5 and V is TRBV6-5; a weak D match, TRBD1 (6 bases). The CDR3 extends over 13 amino acids. Germline V gene sequence: CDR1 MNHEY, CDR2 SVGAGI. Trimming removed 7 bases at V and 7 bases at J, with 14 bases between. DNA for the CDR3: TGTGCCAGCACACAGGGTTTGGGGCAGCCCCAGCATTTT. Translated, it gives CASTQGLGQPQHF.

This clone was found a few times. The chain is built from TRBV18 and TRBJ2-4; a possible D gene is TRBD2 (7 bases). V was clipped by 0 bases and J by 0 bases, with 12 bases between them. Germline loops: CDR1 KGHSH, CDR2 LQKENI. The CDR3 loop spans 17 amino acids. For the CDR3, the DNA is TGTGCCAGCTCACCACCGGGGGGGCTTCTAGCCAAAAACATTCAGTACTTC. Amino acid sequence: CASSPPGGLLAKNIQYF.

This clone has only a few counts. V and J are TRBV18 and TRBJ2-5; TRBD2 aligns across 10 bases. Germline V CDR1 and CDR2: KGHSH, LQKENI. Losses at the gene ends were 3 bases for V and 5 bases for J; bases not matched to a gene: 6. This CDR3 is built from 15 residues. The CDR3 coding sequence is TGTGCCAGCTCACCGATAGCGGGAGGAATGGAGACCCAGTACTTC. Amino acids: CASSPIAGGMETQYF.

This clone has only a few counts. The chain combines TRBV6-1 with TRBJ2-1; the match to TRBD1 covers 8 bases. The germline gives CDR1 MNHNS, CDR2 SASEGT. The CDR3 consists of 15 residues. Trimming removed 6 bases from V and 0 bases from J; junction bases left unmatched: 4. CDR3 protein: CASSHDRGSYNEQFF. The DNA of the CDR3 is TGTGCCAGCAGCCACGACAGGGGCTCCTACAATGAGCAGTTCTTC.

This clone was counted a few times. This chain connects TRBV7-2 to TRBJ2-5; 8 nucleotides match TRBD1. Germline trimming cut 7 bases from V and 5 bases from J; bases unmatched to any gene: 9. This CDR3 contains 14 residues. Germline V gene data show CDR1 as SGHTA and CDR2 as FQGNSA. In DNA form, the CDR3 reads TGTGCCAGCAACCACGGACAGGGTGGGGAGACCCAGTACTTC. Translating it yields CASNHGQGGETQYF.

The chain is built from TRBV30 and TRBJ2-2; D call uncertain. This CDR3 has 16 residues. From germline, CDR1 is GTSNPN and CDR2 SVGIG (reference sequence). Trimming cost V 1 base and J 0 bases, with 12 bases left between them. The chain's CDR3 is CAWSAVGTANTGELFF. Here the CDR3 DNA reads TGTGCCTGGAGTGCGGTGGGTACCGCGAACACCGGGGAGCTGTTTTTT.

The J gene is TRBJ2-5, the V gene TRBV11-3; D gene unclear. The CDR3 consists of 14 residues. V was clipped by 3 bases and J by 1 base, with 9 bases between them. CDR1 and CDR2 from the germline V gene are SGHNT and YENEEA. CDR3 sequence (DNA): TGTGCCAGCAGCTTCGACGGATTCCAAGAGACCCAGTACTTC. As protein: CASSFDGFQETQYF.

This chain connects TRBV7-9 to TRBJ1-1, with D unclear. In germline, CDR1 is SEHNR, CDR2 FQNEAQ (reference sequence). The germline V and J ends were trimmed by 6 bases and 6 bases, with 17 bases remaining between them. The CDR3 runs to 14 residues. The CDR3 protein is CASSFGPFSPEAFF. CDR3 nucleotides: TGTGCCAGCAGTTTCGGCCCCTTTTCACCTGAAGCTTTCTTT. Supplemented by reference TRBV7-9 and TRBJ1-1, the full variable domain reads DTGVSQNPRHKITKRGQNVTFRCDPISEHNRLYWYRQTLGQGPEFLTYFQNEAQLEKSRLLSDRFSAERPKGSFSTLEIQRTEQGDSAMYLCASSFGPFSPEAFFGQGTRLTVV.

The chain recombines TRBV27 with TRBJ2-4; D might be TRBD1 (6 bases). The germline V and J ends were trimmed by 6 bases and 1 base, with 10 bases remaining between them. Germline lookup yields CDR1 MNHEY and CDR2 SMNVEV (reference sequence). There are 14 residues in the CDR3. The CDR3 DNA follows: TGTGCCAGCAGATACAGGGATGCCAAAAACATTCAGTACTTC. Its translation is CASRYRDAKNIQYF.